This entry features one T cell receptor beta chain sequence. The PCR employed 60 Vbeta primers together with 13 Jbeta primers. Clones were sequenced by immunoSEQ multiplex PCR, and TCRdb holds only the in-frame ones, with some missing. The table has some 120,000 clones, roughly 78% seen once. The data were taken from a study of cytomegalovirus exposure and HLA in healthy donors. Germline V gives CDR1 MGHRA, CDR2 YSYEKL. V shed 1 base and J 0 bases; nucleotides not matched to a gene: 6. The CDR3 is 18 residues long. The sample consisted of PBMCs. This TCR derives from a man aged 25-45 years in good health and CMV-seronegative. The chain uses TRBV4-1 and TRBJ2-1; 10 nucleotides line up with TRBD2. The CDR3 protein is CASSQGLAGVSSYNEQFF. The CDR3 nucleotides are TGCGCCAGCAGCCAAGGGCTAGCGGGGGTTAGCTCCTACAATGAGCAGTTCTTC.